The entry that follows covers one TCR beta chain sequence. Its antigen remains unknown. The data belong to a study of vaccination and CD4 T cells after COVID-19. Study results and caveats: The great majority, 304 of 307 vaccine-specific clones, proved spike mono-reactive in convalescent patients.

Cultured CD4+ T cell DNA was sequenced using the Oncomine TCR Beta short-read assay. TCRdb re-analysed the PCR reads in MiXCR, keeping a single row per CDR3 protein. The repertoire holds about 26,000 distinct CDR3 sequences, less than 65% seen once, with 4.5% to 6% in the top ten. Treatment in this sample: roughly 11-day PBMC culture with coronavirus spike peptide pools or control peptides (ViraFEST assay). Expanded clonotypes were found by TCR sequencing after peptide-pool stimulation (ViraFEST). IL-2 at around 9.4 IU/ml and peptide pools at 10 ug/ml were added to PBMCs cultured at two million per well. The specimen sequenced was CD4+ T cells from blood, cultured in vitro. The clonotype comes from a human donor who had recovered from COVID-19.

The chain's CDR3 is CASSLGGGPGELFF. The CDR3 nucleotides read TGTGCCAGCAGCTTGGGGGGAGGCCCCGGGGAGCTGTTTTTT. The rearrangement links TRBV7-2 to TRBJ2-2; D is possibly TRBD2 (6 bases). This CDR3 comprises 14 residues. The V and J ends lost 3 bases and 6 bases respectively, with 11 bases between them. From germline, CDR1 is SGHTA and CDR2 FQGNSA.